This entry features one T cell receptor beta chain sequence. The antigen is unknown. The data derive from a study of STAT3 mutations in large granular lymphocyte leukemia. On the study more broadly: Among longitudinally sequenced T-LGLL patients, roughly half had canonical activating STAT3 mutations detected.

TCRdb's copy holds only in-frame clones and misses some; the assay was immunoSEQ multiplex PCR. This table has about 13,000 clones, roughly nine tenths appearing once. Germline CDR1 is SGHDT and CDR2 is YYEEEE. The V end was cut by 0 bases, the J end by 4 bases, with 16 bases between. The CDR3 contains 16 residues. Study conclusions and caveats: Every T-LGLL patient had at least one immunodominant TCRbeta clonotype.

The TCR sequence derives from a man aged 40-49 years with T-cell large granular lymphocyte leukemia. Some clones in this sample may be carry-over from other donors' samples. The chain joins TRBV5-6 to TRBJ1-1; no clear D gene. Sequencing was carried out using peripheral blood mononuclear cells. The CDR3 DNA sequence: TGTGCCAGCAGCTTGGGGGCGGGATCTAGAAGCACTGAAGCTTTCTTT. Translation: CASSLGAGSRSTEAFF. The full variable domain, in which reference TRBV5-6 and TRBJ1-1 provide the parts outside the CDR3, is DAGVTQSPTHLIKTRGQQVTLRCSPKSGHDTVSWYQQALGQGPQFIFQYYEEEERQRGNFPDRFSGHQFPNYSSELNVNALLLGDSALYLCASSLGAGSRSTEAFFGQGTRLTVV.